Shown below are 26 T cell receptor beta chains from a single sample sequenced in a study of identical twins. TCRdb itself ran the 5' RACE reads through MiXCR, one entry per CDR3 protein. The sample has about 220,000 distinct CDR3 sequences; about 7.5% are singletons. This same sample was also taken into another study, of yellow fever vaccine responses in identical twins.

Sequences were obtained from CD8+ T cells sorted from blood. Receptors originate from a woman under 30 in good health.

The V call is TRBV29-1, the J call TRBJ1-2; 8 bases match TRBD1. The V and J ends lost 4 bases and 1 base, in that order; junction bases with no gene match: 5. The CDR3 is made up of 14 amino acids. The germline V gene has CDR1 SQVTM and CDR2 ANQGSEA. The CDR3 region has the DNA TGCAGCGTTGGGGGCGGACAGGGTAACTATGGCTACACCTTC. Its translation: CSVGGGQGNYGYTF.

The CDR3: CASSLMRGGYTF. DNA for the CDR3: TGTGCCAGCAGCTTAATGAGGGGAGGCTACACCTTC. The chain recombines TRBV7-9 with TRBJ1-2; weak D call: TRBD1 (5 bases). The V end was cut by 2 bases, the J end by 8 bases, with 9 bases between. The CDR3 covers 12 residues. CDR1 is SEHNR and CDR2 is FQNEAQ in the germline V gene (reference sequence).

This clonotype was seen a few times. This chain joins TRBV7-6 and TRBJ2-7, with D maybe TRBD1 (6 bases). The length of the CDR3 is 14 residues. Trimming removed 1 base at V and 3 bases at J, with 10 bases between. From germline, CDR1 is SGHVS and CDR2 FNYEAQ. Here the CDR3 DNA reads TGTGCCAGCAGCTTAGGTACAGGGAACTACGAGCAGTACTTC. Its protein product is CASSLGTGNYEQYF.

This chain joins TRBV4-1 and TRBJ1-1; no definite D call. Trimming pared 0 bases from V and 0 bases from J, leaving 8 bases between. Per the germline V gene, CDR1 is MGHRA and CDR2 is YSYEKL. This CDR3 comprises 15 residues. In DNA, the CDR3 is TGCGCCAGCAGCCAAGAAGACCAAATGAACACTGAAGCTTTCTTT. As protein: CASSQEDQMNTEAFF.

This clonotype was seen a handful of times. This sequence joins TRBV5-1 and TRBJ2-3, with 15 bases aligning to TRBD2. Germline V gene lookup returns CDR1 SGHRS and CDR2 YFSETQ. Losses at the gene ends were 6 bases for V and 0 bases for J; bases not matched to a gene: 11. This CDR3 has 19 residues. In DNA, the CDR3 is TGCGCCAGCACCGGGGCCGGGACTAGCGGGAGGACTAGCACAGATACGCAGTATTTT. Amino acids: CASTGAGTSGRTSTDTQYF.

The gene calls are TRBV6-1 and TRBJ2-7, with 7 nucleotides matching TRBD1. V lost 2 bases, J lost 3 bases, and 4 bases stayed unmatched. This CDR3 is built from 14 residues. Germline assignment: CDR1 MNHNS and CDR2 SASEGT. CDR3 DNA sequence: TGTGCCAGCAGTGAAACGGGACAGAACTACGAGCAGTACGTC. Its translation: CASSETGQNYEQYV.

At least ten counts were recorded for this clonotype. This chain uses TRBV7-8 with TRBJ2-7; perhaps TRBD2 as D (6 bases). CDR3 size: 15 residues. Trimming stripped 3 bases from V and 0 bases from J, with 12 bases between. The germline V gene encodes CDR1 SGHVS and CDR2 FQNEAQ. DNA for the CDR3: TGTGCCAGCAGCTTGGTCGGGAGCGACTCCTACGAGCAGTACTTC. Translation: CASSLVGSDSYEQYF.

The gene calls are TRBV7-9 and TRBJ2-2; D may be TRBD2 (6 bases). Germline assignment: CDR1 SEHNR and CDR2 FQNEAQ (reference sequence). The length of the CDR3 is 17 residues. V was clipped by 4 bases and J by 1 base, with 16 bases between them. The CDR3 is CASSSSAGWGNTGELFF. The DNA of the CDR3 is TGTGCCAGCAGCTCCAGCGCGGGATGGGGGAACACCGGGGAGCTGTTTTTT.

In this sample, this clonotype turned up many times. The chain recombines TRBV12-3 or TRBV12-4 with TRBJ1-2; 9 bases line up with TRBD1. V was clipped by 6 bases and J by 4 bases; unmatched bases: 9. There are 15 residues in the CDR3. Written as DNA, the CDR3 is TGTGCCAGCAGGGGGAAGGGACAGGGAGGCTATGGCTACACCTTC. Translation gives CASRGKGQGGYGYTF.

This clonotype was seen a few times. This chain uses TRBV10-1 with TRBJ2-7; TRBD2 agrees at 8 bases. Trimming took 5 bases from V and 2 from J; bases not matched to a gene: 5. The germline CDR1 and CDR2 sequences are WNHNN and SYGVQD (reference sequence). CDR3 size: 14 residues. The CDR3 loop is CASSTREDPYEQYF. CDR3 bases: TGCGCCAGCAGTACGCGGGAGGACCCCTACGAGCAGTACTTC.

The rearrangement links TRBV21-1 to TRBJ2-7; the table assigns TRBD1, which was not confirmed against the DNA. TRBV21-1 is classified as a pseudogene. This CDR3 is built from 19 residues. As DNA, the CDR3 is TGTGCCAGCAGCAAAGAGGGGGGACATCCGCCTTCTTCAACTTACGAGCAGTACGTC. Residues: CASSKEGGHPPSSTYEQYV.

The chain links TRBV5-6 to TRBJ2-3; either TRBD1 or TRBD2 may fit D (5 bases each). Trimming shortened V by 4 bases and J by 0 bases, and 9 bases separated the two germline ends. Germline V gene sequence: CDR1 SGHDT, CDR2 YYEEEE. The CDR3 extends over 14 amino acids. CDR3 in DNA: TGTGCCAGCAGCCCGGGGCTGAGCACAGATACGCAGTATTTT. It codes for CASSPGLSTDTQYF.

This clonotype showed up many times. In DNA form, the CDR3 reads TGTGCCAGCAGTCAGCCGGGACAGGGGGCACTAGAGCAGTACTTC. Translating gives CASSQPGQGALEQYF. This chain connects TRBV12-3 or TRBV12-4 to TRBJ2-7; the match to TRBD1 covers 12 bases. Trimming removed 5 bases from V and 7 bases from J; junction bases left unmatched: 9. This CDR3 is 15 amino acids long.

In its sample, this clonotype was seen a few times. V and J are TRBV7-9 and TRBJ1-2; possibly TRBD1 for D (5 bases). This CDR3 comprises 13 residues. Germline assignment: CDR1 SEHNR and CDR2 FQNEAQ (reference sequence). The germline V and J ends were trimmed by 5 bases and 4 bases, with 11 bases remaining between them. The CDR3 nucleotides read TGTGCCAGCAGCCCCAGGGAATTCTATGGCTACACCTTC. It specifies CASSPREFYGYTF.

This clonotype has a count of ten or more. V and J are TRBV5-1 and TRBJ2-7; 11 nucleotides line up with TRBD1. V was pared by 4 bases and J by 4 bases, with 4 bases of the junction left unmatched. This CDR3 is built from 14 residues. CDR1 SGHRS and CDR2 YFSETQ come from the germline V gene. Written as DNA, the CDR3 is TGCGCCAGCAGCCACGGACAGGGGGCTTACGAGCAGTACTTC. Translating gives CASSHGQGAYEQYF.

The V call is TRBV7-9, the J call TRBJ1-2, with D unresolved. The germline V gene has CDR1 SEHNR and CDR2 FQNEAQ (reference sequence). Deletions cut 5 bases from V and 7 bases from J, with 11 bases between. There are 12 residues in the CDR3. The CDR3 DNA is TGTGCCAGCAGCCCCAAGGACCTTGGCTACACCTTC. Protein sequence: CASSPKDLGYTF. Filled out from reference TRBV7-9 and TRBJ1-2, the complete variable domain reads DTGVSQNPRHKITKRGQNVTFRCDPISEHNRLYWYRQTLGQGPEFLTYFQNEAQLEKSRLLSDRFSAERPKGSFSTLEIQRTEQGDSAMYLCASSPKDLGYTFGSGTRLTVV.

There are many counts of this clonotype. The genes are TRBV27 and TRBJ1-1, with no clear D. Trimming shortened V by 0 bases and J by 7 bases, and 6 bases separated the two germline ends. This CDR3 has 12 amino acids. Germline V CDR1 and CDR2: MNHEY, SMNVEV (reference sequence). The CDR3 sequence is CASSLSGSEAFF. The CDR3 nucleotides are TGTGCCAGCAGTTTATCAGGCAGTGAAGCTTTCTTT.

This clonotype was counted ten times or more. V and J are TRBV5-1 and TRBJ2-2; 7 nucleotides agree with TRBD2. Germline values: CDR1 SGHRS, CDR2 YFSETQ. The length of the CDR3 is 15 residues. V was pared by 0 bases and J by 2 bases, with 1 base of the junction left unmatched. In DNA form, the CDR3 reads TGCGCCAGCAGCTTGGGGGGACTAAACACCGGGGAGCTGTTTTTT. It codes for CASSLGGLNTGELFF.

A few counts support this clonotype. This sequence joins TRBV27 and TRBJ2-1; 12 bases match TRBD1. This CDR3 region has 15 residues. V gave up 8 bases and J gave up 6 bases; unmatched junction bases: 8. Germline values: CDR1 MNHEY, CDR2 SMNVEV (reference sequence). The CDR3 loop reads CASASGTGGGNEQFF. The CDR3 DNA follows: TGTGCCAGCGCCTCGGGGACAGGGGGCGGCAATGAGCAGTTCTTC.

Ten or more counts support this clonotype. The DNA of the CDR3 is TGCGCCAGCAGCTTCTCCACCGGCGGGAACACCGGGGAGCTGTTTTTT. Protein product: CASSFSTGGNTGELFF. The chain combines TRBV5-1 with TRBJ2-2; D not certain. V dropped 2 bases and J dropped 1 base, with 12 bases sitting between them. Germline V gives CDR1 SGHRS, CDR2 YFSETQ. The length of the CDR3 is 16 residues.

This clonotype has ten or more counts. The chain carries TRBV7-9 and TRBJ1-6; 7 positions agree with TRBD1. V gave up 8 bases and J gave up 6 bases; unmatched junction bases: 7. The CDR3 loop spans 14 amino acids. Germline values: CDR1 SEHNR, CDR2 FQNEAQ (reference sequence). CDR3 sequence (DNA): TGTGCCAGCCAAGAGGGGGCCCGTAATTCACCCCTCCACTTT. Encoded protein: CASQEGARNSPLHF.

This clonotype was recorded a few times. V usage is TRBV9 and J usage is TRBJ1-2; the D gene is possibly TRBD1 (5 bases). V was cut by 3 bases and J by 6 bases, with 9 bases left in between. From germline, CDR1 is SGDLS and CDR2 YYNGEE. CDR3 length: 12 residues. CDR3 amino acids: CASSDDSHGYTF. The CDR3 DNA reads as TGTGCCAGCAGCGACGACAGTCATGGCTACACCTTC.

The rearrangement joins TRBV15 to TRBJ2-1; D uncertain. The CDR3 has 14 residues. V was cut by 1 base and J by 1 base, with 5 bases left in between. Germline CDR1 and CDR2: LNHNV and YYDKDF (reference sequence). CDR3 bases: TGTGCCACCAGCAGAGCCGGGTCCTACAATGAGCAGTTCTTC. It is translated as CATSRAGSYNEQFF.

This chain connects TRBV20-1 to TRBJ2-7, with D tentatively TRBD1 or TRBD2 (5 bases each). Germline V gives CDR1 DFQATT, CDR2 SNEGSKA (reference sequence). The CDR3 covers 14 residues. V lost 3 bases and J 2 bases, leaving 14 bases between the germline ends. The CDR3, as DNA: TGCAGTGCTAGTAGGGGACCGCAGACCTACGAGCAGTACTTC. It specifies CSASRGPQTYEQYF.

The table lists this clonotype with many counts. The chain joins TRBV14 to TRBJ2-1; D tentatively fits TRBD1 or TRBD2 (6 bases each). This CDR3 has 15 residues. Trimming took off 3 bases at V and 3 bases at J, with 12 bases between the two ends. CDR1 is SGHDN, CDR2 FVKESK, per germline. The CDR3 bases are TGTGCCAGCAGCCAGGAGGGGGGATTCTACAATGAGCAGTTCTTC. Amino acid sequence: CASSQEGGFYNEQFF. Drawing the rest from reference TRBV14 and TRBJ2-1, the complete variable domain is EAGVTQFPSHSVIEKGQTVTLRCDPISGHDNLYWYRRVMGKEIKFLLHFVKESKQDESGMPNNRFLAERTGGTYSTLKVQPAELEDSGVYFCASSQEGGFYNEQFFGPGTRLTVL.

The chain joins TRBV11-2 to TRBJ2-1; 8 bases fit TRBD1. V trimming: 2 bases; J trimming: 3 bases; junction bases outside the gene matches: 9. This CDR3 comprises 17 residues. The germline V gene encodes CDR1 SGHAT and CDR2 FQNNGV. This CDR3 is CASSLTEGQEFYNEQFF. DNA of the CDR3: TGTGCCAGCAGCTTAACGGAGGGACAGGAGTTCTACAATGAGCAGTTCTTC. The variable domain in full, completed from reference TRBV11-2 and TRBJ2-1, reads EAGVAQSPRYKIIEKRQSVAFWCNPISGHATLYWYQQILGQGPKLLIQFQNNGVVDDSQLPKDRFSAERLKGVDSTLKIQPAKLEDSAVYLCASSLTEGQEFYNEQFFGPGTRLTVL.